This TCR beta chain is drawn from a study of blood T cell repertoires in COVID-19 (dated by TCRdb to about 2020). Study-level background: Samples covering the acute and convalescent phases of COVID-19 were provided by collaborators in the United States, Italy and Spain. The prospective study material was composed of cDNA or gDNA derived from T cells, B-cell-depleted T cells, or PBMCs. Subjects who had been exposed to COVID-19, were actively infected with it, or had recovered from it provided the deeply sampled blood TCRbeta repertoires that made up the dataset. The repertoires were made available in a free public database intended to serve as a resource for research on the immune response to SARS-CoV-2. The samples were drawn from the first 160 participants of the ongoing ImmuneRACE study and from 1,254 subjects provided by 6 global collaborators. The sample metadata nearly always contained a de-identified subject ID, COVID-19 status, age in years and sex. Where available, HLA class I and class II types were taken from metadata supplied by the sample provider and were not determined by assay-based typing.

Samples from volunteer blood donors who had recovered from COVID-19 were contributed by a second Seattle source. Each collaborating institution followed its own protocols to collect whole blood in K2EDTA tubes. For TCRbeta analysis, collaborator samples were shipped as frozen whole blood, as isolated PBMCs, or as DNA extracted from either sample type. The immunoSEQ Assay, a bias-controlled multiplex PCR, was used to amplify TCRbeta CDR3 regions from genomic DNA. Per the source publication's procedure: Within the assay, amplification of reference gene primers was used to estimate how many nucleated cells each sample contained. To quantify the absolute abundance of each unique TCRbeta CDR3 rearrangement, sequence reads were collapsed and filtered. For each sample, productive Simpson clonality was calculated as the square root of Simpson's diversity index over productive rearrangements. Drawn from immuneACCESS, this table holds only the in-frame rearrangements with V and J called that TCRdb kept. Clones are partly lost; checked studies trace under half to an unresolved V gene and leave the rest unexplained. The V and J calls and clone size were taken over from that table, and D and trimming were inferred from the DNA. For this sample there are under 300,000 clones; about 88% appear just once. The ten largest clones take up 2.1% of the sample.

Via the germline V gene, CDR1 is LGHNA and CDR2 YSLEER. For this chain, trimming is 1 base at the V end and 13 bases at the J end, and the number of junction bases without a gene match is 13. From its cysteine to its phenylalanine, the CDR3 spans 16 amino acids. The only DNA kept is the CDR3, 48 bases in frame from the first base. As for this clone: The antigen it recognizes is unknown. No per-base quality is available; no much larger clone lies one base away.

Broad study findings and their caveats: Clinical and demographic metadata were provided uncurated, with the amount varying by source and participant.

The TCR comes from a woman aged 40 to 55 who had recovered from COVID-19. The specimen was peripheral blood. Recombination linked TRBV4-3 to TRBJ1-6; 7 bases in the middle match TRBD1. The CDR3 protein sequence reads: CASSQAPGQSSQPLHF. The DNA is TGCGCCAGCAGCCAAGCTCCGGGACAGTCGTCTCAGCCCCTCCACTTT.